One T cell receptor beta chain is described in this entry. Only a few counts were recorded for this clonotype. It has no known antigen specificity. Per-base quality was not reported, and no clone a single base away is much larger than it. Only healthy Caucasian donors were included. The twin cohort consisted of three pairs of female monozygotic twins, all aged roughly 18 to 29 years. Positive isolation kits from Invitrogen were used to isolate CD4+ and CD8+ T cell populations. The record originates from a study of identical twins (dated by TCRdb to 2016 to 2017). Regarding the study in general: To test whether fetal clonotypes persist, the study used deep sequencing on TCR alpha and beta repertoires from monozygotic twins, unrelated adults of various ages, and cord blood. To rule out contamination, the twin experiments were replicated at different times with different library preparation protocols. Findings and caveats that apply to the study as a whole: In monozygotic twins, out-of-frame TCR alpha sharing was systematically underestimated by recombination models, although the models agreed with sharing between unrelated individuals. In beta out-of-frame sequences, excess twin sharing was weaker, because having fewer shared sequences lowered the signal-to-noise ratio. Out-of-frame TCR alpha sequences shared between twins showed an excess of low generation-probability sequences compared with coincidental sharing between unrelated individuals. Because the same donors could not be followed over many years, the conclusions relied on cross-sectional statistical analysis. Invariant T cells such as MAIT and iNKT could partly confound zero-insertion analyses, although diverse VJ usage argued against such confounding for most clonotypes. Fewer insertions were carried by abundant cord blood beta clonotypes, a similar but weaker trend appeared in young adult naive repertoires, and no such trend appeared in memory repertoires.

In the germline V gene (reference sequence), CDR1 corresponds to MNHEY and CDR2 to SMNVEV. Clipping removes 5 bases from V and 2 bases from J, with 4 as the unmatched junction base count. From cysteine to phenylalanine, the CDR3 is 15 amino acids long. CDR3 DNA only is kept here, 45 bases in frame from base 1. Library method: 5' RACE. TCRdb records Illumina HiSeq 2000 as the sequencer. Template switching introduced a universal primer binding site; the final cDNA contained a unique molecular identifier, enabling accurate counting of TCR cDNA molecules. First-strand cDNA for TCR alpha and beta chains was synthesized from specific primers in the conserved constant-segment region. To control for contamination, each cDNA library was double barcoded with a SMART-Mk sample barcode plus Illumina barcodes. TruSeq adapter sequences, together with Illumina sample barcodes, were added in two successive PCR steps. The TCR alpha and beta cDNA libraries were sequenced on the Illumina HiSeq platform using custom primers. The paper's data handling went like this. Unique molecular identifiers were extracted from raw reads with MiGEC, and CDR3 positions were determined with MiXCR. For each individual, recombination models were inferred using an EM algorithm with the repgenHMM and IGoR tools. The tcR package in R was used for shared clonotype analysis, with sharing normalized by the product of cloneset sizes. Out-of-frame nonproductive sequences were analyzed to study raw recombination free of thymic and clonal selection effects. The raw public data were reprocessed by TCRdb itself: fastp quality trimming at Q25, MiXCR clonotype calling, in-frame beta chains only. CDR3 protein sequences are deduplicated, and each keeps its most common genes and DNA. What appears here as the V and J calls and clone size reflects TCRdb's work, not the paper's. This sample holds roughly 190,000 distinct CDR3 sequences; approximately 15% were observed only once. The ten most abundant clones make up 35% to 50% of the sample.

The same specimen was also included in a second study, on T cells expressing NK-cell markers. As described in the second report: About 8 donors provided sorted CD3+CD56+NKG2C+, CD3+CD56+NKG2C- and CD3+CD56-NKG2C+ T-cell subsets, whose TCR beta-chain repertoires were profiled. Among the eight sequenced donors, only one was HCMV-seronegative, while the other seven were HCMV-seropositive. To restrict sorting to alphabetaTCR-expressing T cells, an anti-gammadeltaTCR antibody was added in several experiments. In six donors, the dominant CD3+CD56+NKG2C+ clonotypes were found to rank among the top 10 CD8+ clonotypes and to make up roughly 1.0-7.0% of CD8+ T cells. Those dominant clonotypes were again the most abundant among CD3+CD56-NKG2C+ cells in a few donors, at roughly 28.3-60.1%. Whether the expanded NKG2C-expressing T cell clones were specific for HCMV antigens remained unclear. The study sequenced eight donors, all healthy volunteers chosen at random: three men and five women. A commercial ELISA kit detecting HCMV-specific IgG in serum was used to determine HCMV serostatus. MIGEC handled demultiplexing of the reads and grouping by UMI, while MiTCR was used to assemble and quantify clonotypes. Only TCR cDNA sequences supported by at least two reads were kept to exclude erroneous sequences. The tcR package was used for downstream repertoire analysis, and clonotypes were matched across fractions by CDR3 nucleotide sequence plus V segment. VDJmatch was used to annotate antigen specificity against VDJdb, with one amino acid substitution in CDR3 permitted.

The chain is encoded by TRBV27 joined to TRBJ1-1; 11 bases in the junction line up with TRBD1. This sequence originates from a young woman in good health. The sample was CD8+ T cells sorted from blood. The bases read TGTGCCAGCAGTCCAGGGACAGGGGGTAACACTGAAGCTTTCTTT. It encodes CASSPGTGGNTEAFF.